One T cell receptor beta chain is described in this entry. The CDR3 is 14 amino acids. Per the germline V gene, CDR1 is SGHDT and CDR2 is YYEEEE. Trimming shortened V by 0 bases and J by 10 bases, and 16 bases separated the two germline ends. The data derive from a study of immune evolution from preneoplasia to lung adenocarcinoma. Sequencing used immunoSEQ multiplex PCR; TCRdb keeps in-frame clones, though not all of them. Among 8,800 or so clones, around four fifths were seen once, and the ten largest hold just over 6.5%. Material for sequencing was FFPE lung adenocarcinoma in situ tissue. The receptor comes from a person aged 60 to 80 with lung adenocarcinoma. This chain connects TRBV5-6 to TRBJ1-1; D unclear. CDR3 bases: TGTGCCAGCAGCTTGGTCTGGCAGCCCACCGGAGCTTTCTTT. Protein product: CASSLVWQPTGAFF.